Listed below are T cell receptor beta chains from one sample, sequenced in a study of blood T cell repertoires in COVID-19. TCRdb keeps only in-frame clones here, not all; method: immunoSEQ multiplex PCR. This table holds just under 85,000 clones, around four fifths found once. Sequencing was carried out using peripheral blood. Receptor source: a woman between 55 and 75 years old with acute or convalescent COVID-19. Each CDR3 is given without its conserved first and last residue. Where a row states a size, it is once, few, many or the class of an expanded clone; other rows omit it.

size	V	J	CDR3
.	TRBV5-6	TRBJ2-7	ASSSPPNSQQNSYEQY
.	TRBV10-3	TRBJ2-1	AITLRHDNGSSYNEQF
.	TRBV5-3	TRBJ1-1	ARRSDGVNTEAF
.	TRBV5-5	TRBJ1-2	ASKSQAGNYGYT
few	TRBV11-2	TRBJ2-1	ASSSGTGDLLVGNNEQF
.	TRBV9	TRBJ2-5	ASSINRGPETQY
.	TRBV9	TRBJ2-7	ASSVATSGRSGEQY
.	TRBV6-1	TRBJ1-1	ASSDTRNTEAF
.	TRBV9	TRBJ2-1	ASTPGLAANEQF
.	TRBV24-1	TRBJ2-1	ATSAGSSYNEQF
few	TRBV12-3/TRBV12-4	TRBJ2-2	ASRDTNTGELF
.	TRBV3-1/TRBV3-2	TRBJ2-3	ASSFSGTGGLYTQY
.	TRBV5-1	TRBJ2-1	ASSLASVAYNEQF
.	TRBV7-8	TRBJ1-2	ASSLEGGQGPEGYGYT
.	TRBV29-1	TRBJ2-7	SVGRSGYEQY
once	TRBV5-6	TRBJ1-1	ASSTDQWNTEAF
.	TRBV13	TRBJ1-1	ASSFLRNTEAF
.	TRBV3-1/TRBV3-2	TRBJ2-5	ASSPGTSGEETQY
few	TRBV7-2	TRBJ2-7	ASRPGQGSYEQY
.	TRBV19	TRBJ2-5	ASSILPGTGLQETQY
.	TRBV7-6	TRBJ1-6	ASSLGTSRFLTSGPLH
.	TRBV6-5	TRBJ2-3	ASSYGMGGYPDTQY
once	TRBV9	TRBJ1-2	ASSVVSGGVQGYT
few	TRBV2	TRBJ2-1	ASRPGTSGKREYEQF
.	TRBV6-2/TRBV6-3	TRBJ1-6	ASSYFGTVGSPLH
.	TRBV19	TRBJ2-1	ASSTILGGTSGYNEQF
.	TRBV13	TRBJ2-7	ASSLVMGTYSYEQY
.	TRBV5-1	TRBJ2-5	ASSQVVQETQY
.	TRBV4-1	TRBJ1-1	ASSLGRGNTEAF
.	TRBV24-1	TRBJ2-3	ATSDPGTTTDTQY
.	TRBV7-2	TRBJ1-1	ASSLGGASNTEAF
.	TRBV30	TRBJ1-1	AWMGGGAEAF
.	TRBV7-3	TRBJ1-6	ASSSQGSSPLH
few	TRBV5-6	TRBJ2-2	ASSLAMNTGELF
.	TRBV19	TRBJ1-5	ASSSHLGVYQPQH
.	TRBV25-1	TRBJ1-1	ASSTGGQGALGAF
.	TRBV6-5	TRBJ2-7	ASREQGKLGEQY
once	TRBV7-9	TRBJ1-2	ASSFRGDQDGYT
.	TRBV19	TRBJ1-4	ASSVGNRGTNEKLF
.	TRBV6-5	TRBJ1-4	ASSPTGTNEKLF